The clone carrying this TCR beta chain has a single count. Its matching antigen is unknown. This entry comes from a study of a mutant IDH1 vaccine in newly diagnosed glioma. Germline V gives CDR1 SGHTA, CDR2 FQGNSA. This CDR3 has 17 residues. The ends were cut back, 2 bases at V and 2 bases at J, with 16 bases in the middle. The data were produced by immunoSEQ multiplex PCR, yet TCRdb's version contains in-frame clones alone and is incomplete. The table shows some 60,000 clones, with roughly 80% occurring only once. Time point given: week 47, end of study. Alongside topical imiquimod, each dose of vaccine comprised 300 ug of mutant IDH1 20-mer peptide.

The TCR comes from a young man with glioma. The chain joins TRBV7-2 to TRBJ1-5; possible D gene TRBD1, 5 bases. The sample in question was PBMCs, obtained from a glioma patient whose treatment included an IDH1 peptide vaccine. For the CDR3, the DNA is TGTGCCAGCAGCTTACGAAATAAGGGGTTCGGCAATCAGCCCCAGCATTTT. Translated, it gives CASSLRNKGFGNQPQHF.